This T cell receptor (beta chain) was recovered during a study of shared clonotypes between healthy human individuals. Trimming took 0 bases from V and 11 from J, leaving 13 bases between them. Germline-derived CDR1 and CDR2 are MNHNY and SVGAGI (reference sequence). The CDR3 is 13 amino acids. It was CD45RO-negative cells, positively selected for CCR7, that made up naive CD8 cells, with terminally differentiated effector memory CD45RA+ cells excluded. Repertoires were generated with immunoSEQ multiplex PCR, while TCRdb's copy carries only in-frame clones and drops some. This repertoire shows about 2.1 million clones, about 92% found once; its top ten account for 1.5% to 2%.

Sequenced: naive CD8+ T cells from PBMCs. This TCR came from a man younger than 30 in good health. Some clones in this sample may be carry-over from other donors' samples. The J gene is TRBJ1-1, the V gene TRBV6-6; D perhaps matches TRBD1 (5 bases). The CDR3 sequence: CASSYSGRQMAFF. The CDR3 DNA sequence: TGTGCCAGCAGTTACTCGGGACGTCAGATGGCTTTCTTT.